This T cell receptor (beta chain) comes out of a study of CD8+ T cells in alopecia areata. Turning to the study itself: Treated patients were given oral tofacitinib, which was dosed at 5 to 10 mg twice daily.

Reverse transcription of extracted RNA yielded cDNA, which provided the sequencing template. Clones were read by immunoSEQ multiplex PCR, and TCRdb kept only the in-frame ones, dropping some. The table records roughly 200,000 clones, roughly 63% of them present only once. The TCR originated in a human donor with alopecia areata. The sample consisted of CD4+ T cells sorted from blood, taken at week 0.

In nucleotides, the CDR3 is TGTGCCAGCAGCCCCGGGACAAAGGCTGAAGCTTTCTTT. It yields the protein CASSPGTKAEAFF. This rearrangement joins TRBV9 to TRBJ1-1, with a weak D call TRBD1 (6 bases). The CDR3 totals 13 residues. Trimming stripped 4 bases from V and 6 bases from J, with 13 bases between. The V gene's germline CDR1 is SGDLS and CDR2 YYNGEE.